This T cell receptor (beta chain) came from a study of blood T cell repertoires in COVID-19. At the level of the study: COVID-19 samples collected from the United States, Italy and Spain covered acute and convalescent phases.

Sequencing used immunoSEQ multiplex PCR; TCRdb keeps in-frame clones, though not all of them. The data hold some 210,000 clones, with around 80% observed a single time. Trimming removed 0 bases from V and 1 base from J, with 8 bases in between. Germline V gives CDR1 GTSNPN, CDR2 SVGIG (reference sequence). The CDR3 runs 14 residues. The source of this sequence is a woman between 35 and 50 years old with acute or convalescent COVID-19. The rearrangement uses TRBV30 and TRBJ2-3, with a possible D match to TRBD1 (5 bases). Sequenced input: peripheral blood. In DNA form, the CDR3 reads TGTGCCTGGAGTGTGGTAGGGGGCACAGATACGCAGTATTTT. Amino acids: CAWSVVGGTDTQYF.